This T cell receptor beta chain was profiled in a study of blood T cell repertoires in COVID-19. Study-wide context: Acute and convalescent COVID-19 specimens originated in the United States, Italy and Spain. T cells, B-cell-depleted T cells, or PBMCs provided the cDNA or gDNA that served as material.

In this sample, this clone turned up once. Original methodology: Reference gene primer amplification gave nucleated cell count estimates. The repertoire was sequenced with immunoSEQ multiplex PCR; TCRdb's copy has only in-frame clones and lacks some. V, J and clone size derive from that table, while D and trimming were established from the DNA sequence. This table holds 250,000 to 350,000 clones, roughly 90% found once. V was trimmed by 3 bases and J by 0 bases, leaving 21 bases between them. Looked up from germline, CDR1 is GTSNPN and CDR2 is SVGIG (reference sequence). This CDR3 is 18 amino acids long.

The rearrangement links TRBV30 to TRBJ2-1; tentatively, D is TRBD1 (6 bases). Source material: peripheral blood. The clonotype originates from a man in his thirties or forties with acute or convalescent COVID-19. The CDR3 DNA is TGTGCCTGGAGGCATAAAGACAGGACCCTAAGCTCCTACAATGAGCAGTTCTTC. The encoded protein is CAWRHKDRTLSSYNEQFF. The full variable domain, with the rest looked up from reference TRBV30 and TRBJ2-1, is SQTIHQWPATLVQPVGSPLSLECTVEGTSNPNLYWYRQAAGRGLQLLFYSVGIGQISSEVPQNLSASRPQDRQFILSSKKLLLSDSGFYLCAWRHKDRTLSSYNEQFFGPGTRLTVL.